What follows is one TCR beta chain and its context. Its antigen is unknown. The template-switching step introduced UMIs that carried a 6-nucleotide sample barcode. From its re-call of the 5' RACE reads, TCRdb lists each CDR3 protein once, without DNA. This table holds more than 300,000 distinct CDR3 sequences. The CDR3 sequence is 13 residues long. Germline assignment: CDR1 SGDLS and CDR2 YYNGEE. From whole blood, total RNA was isolated without any sorting of T cells. This record comes from a study of monozygotic twins with inflammatory bowel disease. The study's findings and limits: Differences in immunosuppressive treatment may have been a source of added variability in patient repertoires.

The chain joins TRBV9 to TRBJ2-1. Specimen: blood. This receptor was identified in a human donor with ulcerative colitis or Crohn's disease, or a healthy co-twin of an affected twin (not recorded which). Here the CDR3 reads CASSVWQYNEQFF. The whole variable domain, filled in from reference TRBV9 and TRBJ2-1, reads DSGVTQTPKHLITATGQRVTLRCSPRSGDLSVYWYQQSLDQGLQFLIQYYNGEERAKGNILERFSAQQFPDLHSELNLSSLELGDSALYFCASSVWQYNEQFFGPGTRLTVL.